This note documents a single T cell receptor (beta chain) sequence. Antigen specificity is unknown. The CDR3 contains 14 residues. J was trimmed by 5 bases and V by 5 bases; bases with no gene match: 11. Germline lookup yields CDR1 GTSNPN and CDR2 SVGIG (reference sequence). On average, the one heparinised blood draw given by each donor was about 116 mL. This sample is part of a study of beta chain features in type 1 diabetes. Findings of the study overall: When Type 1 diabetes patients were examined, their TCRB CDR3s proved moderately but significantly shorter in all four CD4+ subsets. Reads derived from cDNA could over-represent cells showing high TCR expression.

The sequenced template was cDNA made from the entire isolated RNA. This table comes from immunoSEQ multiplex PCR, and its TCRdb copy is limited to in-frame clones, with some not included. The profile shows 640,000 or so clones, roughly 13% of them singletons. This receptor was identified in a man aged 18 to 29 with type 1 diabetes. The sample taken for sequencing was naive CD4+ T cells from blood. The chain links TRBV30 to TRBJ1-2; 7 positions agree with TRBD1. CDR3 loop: CAWGNRQGRYGYTF. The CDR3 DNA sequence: TGTGCCTGGGGAAATCGACAGGGAAGGTATGGCTACACCTTC.